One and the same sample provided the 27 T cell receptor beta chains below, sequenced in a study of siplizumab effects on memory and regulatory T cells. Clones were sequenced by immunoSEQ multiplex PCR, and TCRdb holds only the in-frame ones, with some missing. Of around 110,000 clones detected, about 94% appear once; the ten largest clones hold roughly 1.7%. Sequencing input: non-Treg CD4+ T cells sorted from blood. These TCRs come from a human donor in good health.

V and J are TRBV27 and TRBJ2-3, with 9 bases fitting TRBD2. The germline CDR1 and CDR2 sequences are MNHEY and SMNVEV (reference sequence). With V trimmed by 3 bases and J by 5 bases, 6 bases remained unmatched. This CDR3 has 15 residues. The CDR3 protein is CASSFPSGIGDTQYF. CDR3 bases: TGTGCCAGCAGTTTTCCTAGCGGGATTGGAGATACGCAGTATTTT.

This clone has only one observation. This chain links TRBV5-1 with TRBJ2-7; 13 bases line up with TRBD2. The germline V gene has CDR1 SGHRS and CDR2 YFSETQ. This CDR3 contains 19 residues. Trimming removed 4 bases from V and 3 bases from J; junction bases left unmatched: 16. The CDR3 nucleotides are TGCGCCAGCAGCATCCCACGGACTAGCGGGAGCCCATCCTACTACGAGCAGTACTTC. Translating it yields CASSIPRTSGSPSYYEQYF.

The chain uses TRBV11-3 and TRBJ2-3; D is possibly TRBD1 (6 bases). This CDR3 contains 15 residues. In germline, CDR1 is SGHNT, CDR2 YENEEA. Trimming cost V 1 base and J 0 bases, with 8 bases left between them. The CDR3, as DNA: TGTGCCAGCAGCTTAGGAAGGGGGAGCACAGATACGCAGTATTTT. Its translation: CASSLGRGSTDTQYF.

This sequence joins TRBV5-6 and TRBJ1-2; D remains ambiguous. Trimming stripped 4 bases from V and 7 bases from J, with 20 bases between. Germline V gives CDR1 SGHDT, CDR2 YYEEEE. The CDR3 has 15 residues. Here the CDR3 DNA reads TGTGCCAGCAGCCAGAACGAGGTCTACATCGGTGGCTACACCTTC. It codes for CASSQNEVYIGGYTF.

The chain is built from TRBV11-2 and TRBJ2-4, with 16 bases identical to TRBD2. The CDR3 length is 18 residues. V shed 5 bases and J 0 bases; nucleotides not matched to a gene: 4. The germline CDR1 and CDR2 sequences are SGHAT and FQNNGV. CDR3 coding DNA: TGTGCCAGCAGCCCGGGACTAGCGGGGGGGTTAGCCAAAAACATTCAGTACTTC. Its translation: CASSPGLAGGLAKNIQYF. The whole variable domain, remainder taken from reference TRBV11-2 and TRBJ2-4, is EAGVAQSPRYKIIEKRQSVAFWCNPISGHATLYWYQQILGQGPKLLIQFQNNGVVDDSQLPKDRFSAERLKGVDSTLKIQPAKLEDSAVYLCASSPGLAGGLAKNIQYFGAGTRLSVL.

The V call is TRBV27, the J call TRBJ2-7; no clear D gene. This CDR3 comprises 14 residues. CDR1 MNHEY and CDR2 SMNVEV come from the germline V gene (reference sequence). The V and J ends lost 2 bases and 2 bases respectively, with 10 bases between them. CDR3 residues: CASSLRPRAYEQYF. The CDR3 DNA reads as TGTGCCAGCAGTTTAAGGCCGCGAGCCTACGAGCAGTACTTC.

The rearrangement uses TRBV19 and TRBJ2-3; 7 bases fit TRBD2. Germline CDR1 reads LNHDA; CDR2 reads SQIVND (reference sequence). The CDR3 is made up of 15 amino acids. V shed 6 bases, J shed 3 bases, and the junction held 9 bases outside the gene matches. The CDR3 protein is CASSDLGGTTDTQYF. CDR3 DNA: TGTGCCAGTAGCGACTTGGGGGGGACGACAGATACGCAGTATTTT.

The CDR3 spells CASSLTQEYGYTF. CDR3 coding DNA: TGTGCCAGCAGCCTAACCCAGGAATATGGCTACACCTTC. The rearrangement links TRBV7-9 to TRBJ1-2; D is ambiguous. Trimming removed 5 bases at V and 5 bases at J, with 12 bases between. CDR3 length: 13 amino acids. The germline V gene encodes CDR1 SEHNR and CDR2 FQNEAQ (reference sequence).

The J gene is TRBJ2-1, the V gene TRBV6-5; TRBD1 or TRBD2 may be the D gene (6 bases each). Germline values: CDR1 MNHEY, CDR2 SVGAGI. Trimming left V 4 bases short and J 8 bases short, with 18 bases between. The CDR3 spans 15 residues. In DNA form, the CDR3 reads TGTGCCAGCAGTTCCCTGAATAGGGGGGCCGATGAGCAGTTCTTC. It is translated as CASSSLNRGADEQFF.

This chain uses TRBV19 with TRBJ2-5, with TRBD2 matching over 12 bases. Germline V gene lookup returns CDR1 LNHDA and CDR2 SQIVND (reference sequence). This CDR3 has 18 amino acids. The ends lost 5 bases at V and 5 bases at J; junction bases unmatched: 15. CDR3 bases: TGTGCCAGTAGTCCGAAACCCCGACTAGCGGGAGTTCCTGAGACCCAGTACTTC. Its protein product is CASSPKPRLAGVPETQYF.

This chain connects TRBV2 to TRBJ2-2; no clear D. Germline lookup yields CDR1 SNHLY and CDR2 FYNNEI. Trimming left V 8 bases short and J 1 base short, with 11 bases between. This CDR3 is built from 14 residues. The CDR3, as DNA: TGTGCCAGCCAACGAATCCAGAACACCGGGGAGCTGTTTTTT. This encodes CASQRIQNTGELFF. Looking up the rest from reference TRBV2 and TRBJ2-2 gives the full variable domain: EPEVTQTPSHQVTQMGQEVILRCVPISNHLYFYWYRQILGQKVEFLVSFYNNEISEKSEIFDDQFSVERPDGSNFTLKIRSTKLEDSAMYFCASQRIQNTGELFFGEGSRLTVL.

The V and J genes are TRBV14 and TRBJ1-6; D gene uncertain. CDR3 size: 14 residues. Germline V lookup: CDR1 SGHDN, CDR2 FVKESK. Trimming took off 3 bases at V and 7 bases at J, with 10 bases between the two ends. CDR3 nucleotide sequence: TGTGCCAGCAGCCATCGGGGTTACAATTCACCCCTCCACTTT. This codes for CASSHRGYNSPLHF.

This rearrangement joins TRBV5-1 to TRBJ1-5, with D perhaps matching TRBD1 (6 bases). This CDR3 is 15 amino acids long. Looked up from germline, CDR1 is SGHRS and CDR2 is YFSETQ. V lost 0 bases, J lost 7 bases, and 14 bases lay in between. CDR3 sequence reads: CASSLEAGARQPQHF. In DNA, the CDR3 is TGCGCCAGCAGCTTGGAGGCGGGGGCCAGGCAGCCCCAGCATTTT.

CDR3 coding DNA: TGTGCCAGTAGTAAGGGACTAGCGGGAGGGAGAGATACGCAGTATTTT. Translated: CASSKGLAGGRDTQYF. The chain has TRBV19 and TRBJ2-3; 16 nucleotides align to TRBD2. Germline V gene lookup returns CDR1 LNHDA and CDR2 SQIVND (reference sequence). Trimming took 4 bases from V and 5 from J; bases not matched to a gene: 3. The CDR3 extends over 16 amino acids.

CDR3 nucleotides: TGTGCCAGCAGTGACTCGAACGGTTTTGGGCAGTTCTTC. It specifies CASSDSNGFGQFF. This chain connects TRBV6-4 to TRBJ2-1; D not certain. The CDR3 runs to 13 residues. From germline, CDR1 is MRHNA and CDR2 SNTAGT. Trimming shortened V by 0 bases and J by 12 bases, and 12 bases separated the two germline ends.

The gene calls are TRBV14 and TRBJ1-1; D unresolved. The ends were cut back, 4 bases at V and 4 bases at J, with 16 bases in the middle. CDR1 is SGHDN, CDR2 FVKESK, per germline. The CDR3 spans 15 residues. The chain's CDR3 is CASSPPRRLGTEAFF. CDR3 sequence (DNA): TGTGCCAGCAGCCCTCCACGGAGGCTGGGCACTGAAGCTTTCTTT.

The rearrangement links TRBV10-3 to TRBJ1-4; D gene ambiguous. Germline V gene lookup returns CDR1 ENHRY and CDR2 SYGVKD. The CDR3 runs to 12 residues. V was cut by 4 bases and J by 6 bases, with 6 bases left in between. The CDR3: CAISGADEKLFF. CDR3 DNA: TGTGCCATCAGTGGGGCGGATGAAAAACTGTTTTTT.

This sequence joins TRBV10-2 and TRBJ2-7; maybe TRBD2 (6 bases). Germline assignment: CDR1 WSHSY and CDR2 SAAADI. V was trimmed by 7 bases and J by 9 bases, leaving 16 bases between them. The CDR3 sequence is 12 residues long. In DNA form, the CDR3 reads TGCGCCAGCACACCCCTTTCGGGAGCGCAGTACTTC. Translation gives CASTPLSGAQYF.

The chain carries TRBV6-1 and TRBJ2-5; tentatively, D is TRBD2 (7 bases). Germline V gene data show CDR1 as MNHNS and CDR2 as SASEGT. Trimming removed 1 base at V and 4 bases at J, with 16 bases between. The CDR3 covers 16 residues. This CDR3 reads CASSEEGGGRGETQYF. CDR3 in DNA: TGTGCCAGCAGTGAAGAGGGAGGGGGGAGAGGAGAGACCCAGTACTTC.

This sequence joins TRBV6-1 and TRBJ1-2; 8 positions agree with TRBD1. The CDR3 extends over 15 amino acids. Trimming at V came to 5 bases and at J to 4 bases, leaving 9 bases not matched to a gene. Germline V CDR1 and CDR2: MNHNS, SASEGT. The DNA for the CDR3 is TGTGCCAGCAGTAACGGACAGGGCATTCGCTATGGCTACACCTTC. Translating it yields CASSNGQGIRYGYTF.

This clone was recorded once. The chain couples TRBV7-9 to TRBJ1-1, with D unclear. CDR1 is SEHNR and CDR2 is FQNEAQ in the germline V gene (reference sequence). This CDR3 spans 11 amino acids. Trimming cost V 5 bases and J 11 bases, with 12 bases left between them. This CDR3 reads CASSPAQGAFF. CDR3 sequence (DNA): TGTGCCAGCAGCCCAGCCCAAGGGGCTTTCTTT.

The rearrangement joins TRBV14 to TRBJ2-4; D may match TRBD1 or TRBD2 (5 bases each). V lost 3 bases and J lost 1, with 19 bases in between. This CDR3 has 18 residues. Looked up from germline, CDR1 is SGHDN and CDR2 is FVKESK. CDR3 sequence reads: CASSHTRDVPLAKNIQYF. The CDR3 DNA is TGTGCCAGCAGCCACACAAGGGACGTACCTCTGGCCAAAAACATTCAGTACTTC.

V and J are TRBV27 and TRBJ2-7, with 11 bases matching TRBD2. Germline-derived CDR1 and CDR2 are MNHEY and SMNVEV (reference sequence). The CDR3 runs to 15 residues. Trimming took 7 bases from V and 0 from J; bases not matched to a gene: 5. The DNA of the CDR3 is TGTGCCAGCATCGATCTAGCGGGAGGCTCCTACGAGCAGTACTTC. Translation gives CASIDLAGGSYEQYF.

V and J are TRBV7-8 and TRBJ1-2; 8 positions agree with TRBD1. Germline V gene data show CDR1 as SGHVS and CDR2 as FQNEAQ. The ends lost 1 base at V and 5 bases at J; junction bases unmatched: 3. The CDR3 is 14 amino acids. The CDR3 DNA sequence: TGTGCCAGCAGCTTAGTGACAGGGGAGTATGGCTACACCTTC. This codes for CASSLVTGEYGYTF.

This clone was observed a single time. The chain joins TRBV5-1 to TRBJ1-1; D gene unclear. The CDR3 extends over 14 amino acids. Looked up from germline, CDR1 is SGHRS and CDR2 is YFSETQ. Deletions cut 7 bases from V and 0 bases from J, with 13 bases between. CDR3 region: CASGPGALNTEAFF. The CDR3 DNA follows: TGCGCCAGCGGGCCAGGAGCCCTGAACACTGAAGCTTTCTTT.

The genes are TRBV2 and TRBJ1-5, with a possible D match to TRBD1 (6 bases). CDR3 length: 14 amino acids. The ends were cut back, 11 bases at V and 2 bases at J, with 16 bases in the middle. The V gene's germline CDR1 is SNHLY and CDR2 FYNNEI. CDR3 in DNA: TGTGCCTCCCTTCGGGGGGCTGGCAATCAGCCCCAGCATTTT. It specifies CASLRGAGNQPQHF.

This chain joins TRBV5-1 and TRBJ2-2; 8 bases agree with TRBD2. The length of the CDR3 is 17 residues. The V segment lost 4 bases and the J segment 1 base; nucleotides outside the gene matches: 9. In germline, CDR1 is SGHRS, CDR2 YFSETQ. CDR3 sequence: CASSPGGLAGNTGELFF. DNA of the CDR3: TGCGCCAGCAGCCCGGGAGGGCTAGCGGGGAACACCGGGGAGCTGTTTTTT.